The source of this T cell receptor (beta chain) is a study of lymphopenia after photon versus proton radiotherapy (dated by TCRdb to between 2018 and 2021). Turning to the overall study: Photon and proton radiation therapy were compared by the study for their immunological effects in patients with gastrointestinal tumors who developed high-grade lymphopenia. The goal of the study was to describe how the two radiation modalities differ in their effects on the immune system. The cohort included 15 to 20 patients with gastrointestinal tumors who developed lymphopenia after receiving either photon or proton therapy. What the research found in general, with its limitations: Proton-treated patients stayed relatively stable during treatment, while photon-treated patients lost naive T cells and TCR diversity and gained effector/memory populations. After the lymphocyte count nadir, photon-treated repertoires showed oligoclonal expansion, especially of CD8+ Temra cells, which drove the drop in diversity. The survival association was assessed only in patients who died, and the authors presented better survival with proton therapy as a possibility rather than a demonstrated result. Across the cohort, an inverse correlation was found between a larger post-nadir drop in TCR diversity and overall survival time among patients who died.

As regards this clone: Its specific antigen is unknown. Qualities for individual bases were not recorded, and no much larger clone is one base off.

The CDR3 starts with the cysteine, ends with the phenylalanine, and has 15 residues. Left in the record is the CDR3 DNA by itself, 45 bases read in frame from the first base. Trimming costs V 4 bases and J 2 bases, and their ends lie 15 bases apart. Libraries were made using the immunoSEQ multiplex PCR assay. T cell repertoires were profiled by deep sequencing of rearranged TCR beta loci, alongside multiparametric flow cytometry. TCRdb took this table from immuneACCESS and kept in-frame rearrangements with V and J called. Such tables lack part of the clones; where checked against another copy, unresolved V genes explain under half of the gap, and the rest is unexplained. The sample data list 25,000 to 35,000 clones, and roughly 90% of these were observed just once. The top ten clones comprise less than 7% of the sample.

The TCR comes from a woman aged 50 to 60 with pancreatic cancer. Here the sequenced sample was peripheral blood, taken from a patient treated with photon-based radiotherapy. The V and J segments used are TRBV5-3 and TRBJ2-5; the D gene lacks a confident call. TRBV5-3 is recorded as an ORF, its role being uncertain. The CDR3 has the sequence CARSLENEAQETQYF. The DNA sequence is TGTGCCAGAAGCCTAGAAAATGAGGCTCAAGAGACCCAGTACTTC.